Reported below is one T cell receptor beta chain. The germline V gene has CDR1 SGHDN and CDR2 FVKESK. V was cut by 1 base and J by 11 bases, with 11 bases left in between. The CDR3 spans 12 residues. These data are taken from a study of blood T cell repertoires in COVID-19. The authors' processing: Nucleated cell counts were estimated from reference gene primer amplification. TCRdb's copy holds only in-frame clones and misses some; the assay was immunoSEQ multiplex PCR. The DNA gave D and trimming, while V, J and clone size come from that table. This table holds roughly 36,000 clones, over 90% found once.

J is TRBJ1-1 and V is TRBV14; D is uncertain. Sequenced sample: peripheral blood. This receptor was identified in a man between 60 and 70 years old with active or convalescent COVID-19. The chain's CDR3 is CASSQVNRGAFF. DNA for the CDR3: TGTGCCAGCAGCCAAGTGAACCGCGGGGCTTTCTTT. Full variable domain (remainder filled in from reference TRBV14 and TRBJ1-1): EAGVTQFPSHSVIEKGQTVTLRCDPISGHDNLYWYRRVMGKEIKFLLHFVKESKQDESGMPNNRFLAERTGGTYSTLKVQPAELEDSGVYFCASSQVNRGAFFGQGTRLTVV.